This T cell receptor (beta chain) was captured by sequencing in a study of T-cell reconstitution after alpha-beta-depleted transplantation in children. Unique molecular identifiers were used in preparing the TCRbeta library. TCRdb itself ran the PCR reads through MiXCR, one entry per CDR3 protein. The sample lists about 300,000 distinct CDR3 sequences; about 9.5% were seen once. The CDR3 is made up of 14 amino acids. The V segment lost 6 bases and the J segment 6 bases; nucleotides outside the gene matches: 8. Germline lookup yields CDR1 MDHEN and CDR2 SYDVKM. The chain carries TRBV28 and TRBJ2-3; 8 nucleotides agree with TRBD2. Sample: PBMCs, taken before TCRalphabeta/CD19-depleted stem cell transplant. This sequence was found in a boy under two years old with acute myeloid leukemia, due to receive a stem cell transplant. The CDR3 protein is CASRVGGVPDTQYF. CDR3 DNA: TGTGCCAGCAGGGTCGGGGGGGTGCCGGATACGCAGTATTTT.